This T cell receptor (beta chain) was retrieved from a study of blood T cell repertoires in COVID-19. In the study overall: T cells, B-cell-depleted T cells, or PBMCs provided the cDNA or gDNA that served as material.

In the original workflow: Reference gene primer amplification in the assay estimated nucleated cell counts. Using immunoSEQ multiplex PCR, the repertoire was profiled, and TCRdb retains in-frame clones only, with some absent. The V and J calls and clone size are taken from that table; D and trimming were inferred from the DNA. Of about 250,000 clones in the sample, around 82% were seen once. The germline V gene has CDR1 MNHEY and CDR2 SVGAGI. This CDR3 spans 14 amino acids. V was clipped by 4 bases and J by 0 bases, with 9 bases between them. The rearrangement uses TRBV6-5 and TRBJ1-1; the D gene is possibly TRBD1 (6 bases). The sequence was collected from a man over 45 with active or convalescent COVID-19. The sequenced material came from peripheral blood. The CDR3 is CASSSQGMNTEAFF. The CDR3 DNA reads TGTGCCAGCAGTTCACAGGGTATGAACACTGAAGCTTTCTTT.